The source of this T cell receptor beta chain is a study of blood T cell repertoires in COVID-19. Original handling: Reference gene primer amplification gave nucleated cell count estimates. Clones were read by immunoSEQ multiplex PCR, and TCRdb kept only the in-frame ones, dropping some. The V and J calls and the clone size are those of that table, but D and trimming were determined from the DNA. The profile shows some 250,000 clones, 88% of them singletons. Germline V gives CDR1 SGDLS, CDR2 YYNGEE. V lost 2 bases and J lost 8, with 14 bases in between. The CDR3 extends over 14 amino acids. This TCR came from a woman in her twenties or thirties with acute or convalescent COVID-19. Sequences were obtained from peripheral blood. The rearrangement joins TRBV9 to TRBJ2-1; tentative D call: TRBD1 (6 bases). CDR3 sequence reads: CASSVSGTYDEQFF. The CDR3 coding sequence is TGTGCCAGCAGCGTGTCGGGGACATACGATGAGCAGTTCTTC.